The clone carrying this T cell receptor (beta chain) was observed a handful of times. Its target is unknown. This specimen comes from a study of T-cell memory formation after mild COVID-19. The germline V gene encodes CDR1 SGDLS and CDR2 YYNGEE. The CDR3 covers 17 residues. V lost 2 bases to trimming and J lost 4 bases; unmatched junction nucleotides: 10. Broader study findings: Day 37-peaking second-wave clones had unconfirmed SARS-CoV-2 specificity. The CD4+ clones that contracted clustered mainly within CM and EM, and the CD8+ clones concentrated in EMRA. Pre-infection memory contained some responding clones, which suggested that cross-reactive memory had joined.

A single record per CDR3 protein comes from TCRdb applying MiXCR to the 5' RACE reads. Among 190,000 or so distinct CDR3 sequences listed, around a fifth were seen once. The gene calls are TRBV9 and TRBJ2-2; 8 bases are shared with TRBD2. The sample was PBMCs or a T cell subset sorted from them (not recorded which). This sequence originates from an adult woman who had mild COVID-19 (a few samples of this study predate the infection). Cell type and time point are not known. CDR3 protein: CASSVPISGAFTGELFF. The CDR3 coding sequence is TGTGCCAGCAGCGTTCCAATTAGCGGGGCCTTCACCGGGGAGCTGTTTTTT. The complete variable domain, with remaining parts taken from reference TRBV9 and TRBJ2-2, reads DSGVTQTPKHLITATGQRVTLRCSPRSGDLSVYWYQQSLDQGLQFLIQYYNGEERAKGNILERFSAQQFPDLHSELNLSSLELGDSALYFCASSVPISGAFTGELFFGEGSRLTVL.